Presented here are 3 T cell receptor beta chains from one specimen sequenced in a study of blood T cell repertoires in COVID-19. Profiled with immunoSEQ multiplex PCR; TCRdb holds only in-frame clones, not every one. The data contain over 50,000 clones, approximately 81% of them singletons. The source material was PBMCs or T cells enriched from blood (not recorded which). The receptors shown here come from a woman aged 40 to 50 with acute COVID-19.

The rearrangement uses TRBV19 and TRBJ1-2; 8 bases are shared with TRBD1. The V and J ends lost 3 bases and 6 bases, in that order; junction bases with no gene match: 6. Germline V lookup: CDR1 LNHDA, CDR2 SQIVND (reference sequence). The CDR3 covers 14 residues. CDR3 DNA sequence: TGTGCCAGTAGTATCCGAACAGGGGGTAATGGCTACACCTTC. As protein: CASSIRTGGNGYTF. The whole variable domain, filled in from reference TRBV19 and TRBJ1-2, reads DGGITQSPKYLFRKEGQNVTLSCEQNLNHDAMYWYRQDPGQGLRLIYYSQIVNDFQKGDIAEGYSVSREKKESFPLTVTSAQKNPTAFYLCASSIRTGGNGYTFGSGTRLTVV.

As concerns this clone: The junction departs from germline at one end; a sequencing error may be responsible. The V and J genes are TRBV5-1 and TRBJ1-2, with a possible D match to TRBD1 (5 bases). Per the germline V gene, CDR1 is SGHRS and CDR2 is YFSETQ. This CDR3 spans 13 amino acids. The CDR3, as DNA: TGCGCCAGCAGGTTGGGGGGGACTGCTGGCTACACCTTC. Protein: CASRLGGTAGYTF.

In the case of this clone: One junction end disagrees with the germline gene, perhaps due to a read error. The chain links TRBV11-2 to TRBJ2-1, with 15 bases matching TRBD2. The V gene's germline CDR1 is SGHAT and CDR2 FQNNGV. The CDR3 is 15 residues long. The DNA of the CDR3 is TGTGCCAGCAGCCGCGGGACTAGCGGGGGGCCCCCCGCGGTCTTC. Translating gives CASSRGTSGGPPAVF.